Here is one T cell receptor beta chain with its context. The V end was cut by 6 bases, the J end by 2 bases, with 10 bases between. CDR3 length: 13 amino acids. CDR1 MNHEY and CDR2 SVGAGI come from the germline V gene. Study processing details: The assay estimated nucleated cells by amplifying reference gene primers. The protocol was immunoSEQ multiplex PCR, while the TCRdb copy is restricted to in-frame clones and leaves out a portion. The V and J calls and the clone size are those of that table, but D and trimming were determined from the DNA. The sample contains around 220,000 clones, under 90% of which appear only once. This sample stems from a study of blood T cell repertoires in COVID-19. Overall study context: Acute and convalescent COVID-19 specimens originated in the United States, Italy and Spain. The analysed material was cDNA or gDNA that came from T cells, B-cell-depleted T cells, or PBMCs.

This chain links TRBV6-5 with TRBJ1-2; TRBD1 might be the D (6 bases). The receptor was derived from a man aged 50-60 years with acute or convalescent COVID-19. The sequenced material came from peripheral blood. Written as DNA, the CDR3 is TGTGCCAGCAGCCGGACAGTAAACTATGGCTACACCTTC. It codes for CASSRTVNYGYTF.